The source of this TCR beta chain is a study of cytomegalovirus exposure and HLA in healthy donors (dated by TCRdb to between 2016 and 2019). Regarding the complete study: An earlier analysis of roughly 570 of the donors reported about 260 Gb of sequence data and 95 million to 140 million unique TCR beta sequences obtained from around 170 million T cells. In a later analysis, previously published TCR beta repertoires from roughly 710 donors were re-analyzed and high-resolution HLA genotyping was added so that TCR occurrence patterns could be studied. HLA typing included class I and class II loci at four-digit resolution. An earlier analysis of several hundred of the donors used high-throughput TCR beta sequencing to judge whether each TCR beta V gene segment behaved as functional or pseudogenic. A separate validation cohort of about 110 different subjects was used in addition to the approximately 700-subject first cohort. The later analysis used no new phenotypic data to find candidate immune exposures, relying instead on TCR beta sequences and their occurrence across donors. To predict cytomegalovirus infection status, the study combined high-throughput TCR immunosequencing, statistical association of individual TCRs with disease status, and machine learning. Genome-wide SNP genotypes for about 65% of the roughly 700 donors were used in a later genetic analysis, which treated that subset as a discovery cohort. All discovery cohort repertoires had been generated using a single sequencing platform. The genetic ancestry cluster associated with self-reported Caucasian donors included 70% to 85% of the approximately 400 genotyped donors. Donor age, sex, ethnicity and CMV serostatus were collected together with the repertoire data. Using immunosequencing, the study profiled T cell repertoires from 550 to 750 subjects and related those repertoires to cytomegalovirus serostatus. An early release covering over 500 HLA-typed donors comprised 250 to 350 gigabases of sequencing data and 65 million to 100 million unique TCR sequences. The number of typed donors differed by locus: about 629-630 for A, B, C, DRB1 and DQB1; 500 to 550 for DQA1; some 590 for DPA1; and some 470 for DPB1. The aim of the study was to test whether cataloging public T cell receptors could identify signatures of past pathogen exposure. Across approximately 400 genotyped donors of the cohort, an average of roughly 250,000 unique TCR beta nucleotide sequences per donor were sequenced, and roughly 17% of those sequences were non-productive. About five DR-DQ haplotypes were treated as single units for association and clustering because of strong linkage in the cohort. Broad study findings and their caveats: In a later analysis, HLA-associated TCR beta chains showed more clonal expansion and lower generation probabilities than non-associated chains that were equally common. According to the authors, the approach could potentially be generalized to other disease states and immunological phenotypes. Because counts were too low, some 17 rarely observed V segments, including chromosome 9 orphons, were excluded from the earlier analysis of around 640 of the donors. A further reported finding was that TCR beta sequences accurately predicted the HLA-A and HLA-B alleles for most subjects in the first cohort. The presence/absence analyses assumed that sequencing depth was roughly uniform across donors, and that assumption may not be true. Some IMGT-functional V segments, including TRBV6-2 and TRBV6-3, could not be distinguished by the 87-base-pair reads and were therefore excluded. In the study, 164 TCR beta chains were listed as associated with cytomegalovirus. In this cohort, only TCR beta chains were sequenced, and detectable features were limited by the absence of alpha or paired-chain data. Assigning TCR associations to individual alleles was difficult when HLA alleles, especially DR and DQ, strongly co-occurred. Most TCR sequences were observed very rarely across donors, whereas some public TCRs were present in many individuals. Most CMV-associated TCR beta chains appeared to be HLA-restricted in a later analysis, and the HLA associations seemed to be driven largely by CMV exposure. Specific HLA alleles were associated with 15,000 to 20,000 TCR beta sequences at a false discovery rate of 0.05 in a later analysis. Immune exposure information for the cohort was limited to CMV serostatus. In vitro tests confirmed that a few of the cytomegalovirus-associated TCR beta chains recognize cytomegalovirus antigens. According to a later analysis, TCR association rates differed among HLA loci, with DRB1 alleles showing the most associated TCRs and HLA-C alleles showing the fewest. According to a later genetic analysis, donors in an Asian-associated ancestry cluster had fewer N-insertions in productive TCRs than the approximately 630-donor mean. The classifier was reported to diagnose cytomegalovirus status with high specificity and sensitivity in both the original cohort and the validation cohort. In a later analysis, several top co-occurrence clusters were reported to appear linked to parvovirus B19, influenza, CMV and Epstein-Barr virus. HLA typing was unavailable for some donors at each locus, so association tests used only the typed subset. Correlated functional status among segregating V segments might be attributable to linkage disequilibrium, but an unknown experimental factor could not be ruled out. In a later genetic analysis, a missense DCLRE1C variant was associated with V-gene and J-gene trimming of TCR beta chains, and the association was replicated in an independent cohort. A cluster of highly shared sequence variants was judged likely to be a technical artifact of the sequencing pipeline. In an earlier analysis of around 600 of the donors, most TCR beta V segments appeared in productive rearrangements about 87% or about 30% of the time, broadly matching IMGT annotations.

Comment on this clone: The clone's antigen remains unknown. No per-base quality is available; no much larger clone lies one base away.

The cohort comprised 666 healthy bone marrow donors. All cohort members were sampled while nominally healthy, although unrecorded immune exposures were likely present. The donor tested CMV seropositive, placing the donor among the 250 to 300 seropositive members of the cohort. Every donor gave a peripheral blood sample, and the peripheral blood mononuclear cells from that sample were used for TCR beta sequencing. The Qiagen DNeasy Blood Extraction Kit was used to extract genomic DNA from the blood cell samples. CDR3 length: 16 amino acids, cysteine to phenylalanine. The kept DNA is CDR3 alone, 48 bases in frame from the first base. Receptor amplification or capture employed the immunoSEQ multiplex PCR assay. A mixture of 60 forward primers for TCR Vbeta segments and 13 reverse primers for TCR Jbeta segments was used in the multiplex PCR. Amplification of the CDR3 region of rearranged TCR beta genes was performed with a multiplex PCR assay on genomic DNA. The Illumina HiSeq System was used to sequence the amplified TCR beta libraries as 87-base-pair reads. Processing in the source paper ran as follows. Across the roughly 640 repertoires, a later analysis counted 60 million to 90 million unique TCR beta chains, around 10 million of which were shared by at least two donors. A nearest-neighbor algorithm error-corrected the raw reads and collapsed the reads into unique sequences, merging closely related sequences to remove PCR and sequencing errors. Alignment of CDR3 sequences to IMGT reference sequences was used to assign V, D and J gene segments. For a sequence to be retained, a match of at least six nucleotides was required to both a V gene segment and a J gene segment. A rearrangement counted as productive if the CDR3 had no stop codons and remained in frame with V and J, and every other rearrangement counted as non-productive. Following IMGT convention, CDR3 was defined as the stretch from the second conserved V-encoded cysteine to the conserved J-encoded phenylalanine. In an earlier analysis of 587 of the donors, sequences lacking an unambiguous match to a single V gene segment were excluded. In an earlier analysis of several hundred of the donors, V segments were called functional above 56.7% productive rearrangements and were called segregating when the between-donor standard deviation exceeded 5%. A statistical classification framework was built to diagnose cytomegalovirus status from the catalog of TCR beta chain sequences. A later analysis assigned V and J genes by comparing TCR nucleotide sequences with IMGT/GENE-DB human TR gene sequences. Using the TCRdist pipeline, a later analysis assigned CDR3 sequences along with most-parsimonious VDJ recombination scenarios. In a later analysis, every TCR beta chain was defined by the combination of its CDR3 amino acid sequence and its V-gene family, and reads without a unique V-gene family were dropped. As a way to deal with suspected cross-contamination and a sequencing artifact, a later analysis dropped 450 to 600 nucleotide sequences that were highly shared and had low generation probability. For each public chain, a later analysis derived a clonal expansion index from normalized ranks of inferred template counts within each repertoire. In a later analysis, generation probabilities were computed with a VDJ recombination model fitted to out-of-frame rearrangements, and the resulting probabilities were checked against IGoR. In a later analysis, TCR-TCR, TCR-HLA and TCR-CMV co-occurrence was scored with hypergeometric tests, and a repertoire-size bias correction was applied to TCR pairs. False discovery rates were estimated in a later analysis by permuting HLA or CMV assignments 20 times. A later analysis grouped co-occurring TCRs with DBSCAN, adding TCRdist sequence similarity when clustering within HLA-allele-positive subsets. Co-occurrence clustering excluded repertoires with fewer than 30,000 or more than 120,000 public chains, plus five with anomalous nucleotide sharing. TCRdb limited this immuneACCESS table to in-frame rearrangements with V and J called. A share of clones is missing; checked studies link under half to unresolved V genes, and the rest is unexplained. V, J and clone size derive from that table, while D and trimming were established from the DNA sequence. The sample data list about 170,000 clones, and approximately 73% of these were observed just once. 4.5% to 5.5% of the sample rests with the top ten.

The TCR originated in a woman between 18 and 30 years old in good health and CMV-seropositive. Sequenced: PBMCs. Recombination linked TRBV12-1 to TRBJ2-4; the D call TRBD2 from the table was never checked on the DNA. TRBV12-1 is flagged as a pseudogene. The DNA sequence is as follows: TGTGCCAGCAGCTTTCCCCCGTCGGGGGTAAAAAACATTCAGTACTTC. Its protein product is CASSFPPSGVKNIQYF.